This T cell receptor (beta chain) was profiled in a study of T cell responses to AZD1222 COVID-19 vaccine. Clones were sequenced by immunoSEQ multiplex PCR, and TCRdb holds only the in-frame ones, with some missing. The table includes about 110,000 clones, more than 70% detected once. Trimming took off 2 bases at V and 3 bases at J, with 8 bases between the two ends. The CDR3 sequence is 14 residues long. Germline CDR1 reads PRHDT; CDR2 reads FYEKMQ (reference sequence). V and J are TRBV13 and TRBJ1-3; D gene ambiguous. Here the sequenced sample was peripheral blood, taken on day 0 of MenACWY control vaccination. The TCR was taken from an adult in good health. The CDR3 region is CASSLRGVGNTIYF. In DNA form, the CDR3 reads TGTGCCAGCAGCTTACGGGGAGTTGGAAACACCATATATTTT.